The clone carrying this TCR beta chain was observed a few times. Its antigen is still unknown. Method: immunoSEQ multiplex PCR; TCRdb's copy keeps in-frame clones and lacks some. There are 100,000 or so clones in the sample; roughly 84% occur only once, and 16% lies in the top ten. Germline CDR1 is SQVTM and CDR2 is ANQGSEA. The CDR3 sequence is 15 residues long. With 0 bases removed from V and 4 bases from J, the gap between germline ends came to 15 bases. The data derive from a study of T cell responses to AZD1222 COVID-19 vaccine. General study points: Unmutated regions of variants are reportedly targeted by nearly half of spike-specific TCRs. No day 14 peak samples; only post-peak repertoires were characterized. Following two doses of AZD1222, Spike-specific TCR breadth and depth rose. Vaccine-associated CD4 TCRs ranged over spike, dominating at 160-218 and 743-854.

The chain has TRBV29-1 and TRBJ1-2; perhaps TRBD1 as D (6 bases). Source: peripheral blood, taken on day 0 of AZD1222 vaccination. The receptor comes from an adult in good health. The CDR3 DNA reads TGCAGCGTTGAAGATCCCCGGACAGTTCTCTATGGCTACACCTTC. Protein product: CSVEDPRTVLYGYTF.